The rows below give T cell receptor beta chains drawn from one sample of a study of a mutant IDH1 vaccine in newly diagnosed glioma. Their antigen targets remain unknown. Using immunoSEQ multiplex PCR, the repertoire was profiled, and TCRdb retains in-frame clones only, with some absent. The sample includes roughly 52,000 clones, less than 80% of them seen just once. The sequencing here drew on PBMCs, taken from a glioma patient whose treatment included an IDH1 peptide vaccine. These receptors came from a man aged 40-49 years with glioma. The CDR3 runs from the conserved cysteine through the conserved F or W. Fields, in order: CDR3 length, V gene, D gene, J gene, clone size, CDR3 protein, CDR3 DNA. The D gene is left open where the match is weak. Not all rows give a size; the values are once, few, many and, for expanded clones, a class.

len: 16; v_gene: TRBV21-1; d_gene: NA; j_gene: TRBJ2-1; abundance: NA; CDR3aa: CASSKVVETRDNEQFF; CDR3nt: TGTGCCAGCAGCAAAGTTGTGGAAACCAGGGACAATGAGCAGTTCTTC
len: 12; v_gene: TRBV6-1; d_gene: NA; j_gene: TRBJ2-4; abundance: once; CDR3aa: CASSVSGDIQYF; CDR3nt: TGTGCCAGCAGTGTCTCCGGGGACATTCAGTACTTC
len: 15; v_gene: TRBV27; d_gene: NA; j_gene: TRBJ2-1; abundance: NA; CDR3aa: CASSLGAGDRYEQFF; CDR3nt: TGTGCCAGCAGTTTAGGGGCAGGAGATAGATATGAGCAGTTCTTC
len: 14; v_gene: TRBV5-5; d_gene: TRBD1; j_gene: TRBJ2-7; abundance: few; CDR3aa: CASSLGQGSYEQYF; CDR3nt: TGTGCCAGCAGCCTCGGACAGGGGAGCTACGAGCAGTACTTC
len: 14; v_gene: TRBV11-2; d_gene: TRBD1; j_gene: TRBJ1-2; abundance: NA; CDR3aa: CASSLGRGSYGYTF; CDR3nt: TGTGCCAGCAGCTTAGGCAGGGGGTCCTATGGCTACACCTTC
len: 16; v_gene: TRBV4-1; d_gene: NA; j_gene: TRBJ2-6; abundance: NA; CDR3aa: CASSPLPSDGANVLTF; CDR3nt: TGCGCCAGCAGCCCCCTCCCCTCTGATGGGGCCAACGTCCTGACTTTC
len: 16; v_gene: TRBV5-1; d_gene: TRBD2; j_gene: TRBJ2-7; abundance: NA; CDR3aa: CASSRDGLAGIYEQYF; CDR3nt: TGCGCCAGCAGCAGAGACGGACTAGCGGGAATCTACGAGCAGTACTTC
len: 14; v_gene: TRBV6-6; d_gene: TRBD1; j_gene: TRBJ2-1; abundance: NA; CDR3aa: CASNPGQGRVWQFF; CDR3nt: TGTGCCAGCAATCCGGGACAGGGGAGGGTTTGGCAGTTCTTC
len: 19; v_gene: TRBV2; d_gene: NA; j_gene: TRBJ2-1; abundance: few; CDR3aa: CASNPPRGRAVLRYNEQFF; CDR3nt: TGTGCCAGCAACCCTCCCAGGGGGAGGGCCGTCTTGAGGTACAATGAGCAGTTCTTC
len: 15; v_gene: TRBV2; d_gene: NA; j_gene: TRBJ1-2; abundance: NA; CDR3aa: CASSGGLVSNYGYTF; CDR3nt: TGTGCCAGCAGTGGAGGGTTAGTCTCTAACTATGGCTACACCTTC
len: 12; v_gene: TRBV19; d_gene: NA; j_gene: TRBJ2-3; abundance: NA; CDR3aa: CASSTGLLPQYF; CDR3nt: TGTGCCAGTAGTACGGGACTCCTGCCGCAGTATTTT
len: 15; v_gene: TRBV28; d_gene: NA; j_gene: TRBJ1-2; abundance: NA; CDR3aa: CASSLGSPLLYGYTF; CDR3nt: TGTGCCAGCAGCCTTGGGTCCCCCCTACTCTATGGCTACACCTTC
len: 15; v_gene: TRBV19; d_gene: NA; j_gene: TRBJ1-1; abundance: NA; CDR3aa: CASSRVRDRPTEAFF; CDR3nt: TGTGCCAGTAGTAGGGTCAGGGATCGTCCCACTGAAGCTTTCTTT
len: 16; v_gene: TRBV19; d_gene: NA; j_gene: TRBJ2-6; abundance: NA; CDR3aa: CASSKVGGSGANVLTF; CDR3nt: TGTGCCAGTAGTAAAGTGGGGGGTTCTGGGGCCAACGTCCTGACTTTC
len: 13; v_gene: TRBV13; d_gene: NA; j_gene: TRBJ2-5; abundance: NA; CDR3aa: CASSLAQQETQYF; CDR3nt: TGTGCCAGCAGCTTAGCACAGCAAGAGACCCAGTACTTC
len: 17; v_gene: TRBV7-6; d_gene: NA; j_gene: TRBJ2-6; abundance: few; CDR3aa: CASSLALRGPGANVLTF; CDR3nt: TGTGCCAGCAGCTTAGCCCTCCGGGGTCCCGGGGCCAACGTCCTGACTTTC
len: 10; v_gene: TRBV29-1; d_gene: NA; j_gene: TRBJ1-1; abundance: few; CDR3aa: CSVSRSEAFF; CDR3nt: TGCAGCGTTTCGAGGTCTGAAGCTTTCTTT
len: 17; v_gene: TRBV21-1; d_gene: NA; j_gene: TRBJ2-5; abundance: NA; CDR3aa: CASFRRSLDRGNETQYF; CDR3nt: TGTGCCAGTTTTCGCCGTTCCCTGGACAGGGGGAACGAGACCCAGTACTTC
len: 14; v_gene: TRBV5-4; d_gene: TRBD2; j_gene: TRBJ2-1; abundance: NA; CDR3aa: CASSWRMGRDEQFF; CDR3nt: TGTGCCAGCAGCTGGAGGATGGGGAGGGATGAGCAGTTCTTC
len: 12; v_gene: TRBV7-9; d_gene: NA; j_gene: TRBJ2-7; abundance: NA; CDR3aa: CASSFLGAEQYF; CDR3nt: TGTGCCAGCAGCTTTCTCGGGGCTGAGCAGTACTTC
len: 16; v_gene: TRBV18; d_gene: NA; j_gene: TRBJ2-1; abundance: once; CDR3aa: CASFSRDGSSYNEQFF; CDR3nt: TGTGCCAGCTTCTCCCGCGACGGGAGCTCCTACAATGAGCAGTTCTTC
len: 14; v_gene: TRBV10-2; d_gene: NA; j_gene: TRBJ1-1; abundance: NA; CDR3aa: CASSESMGASEAFF; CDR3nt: TGCGCCAGCAGTGAGTCTATGGGGGCATCTGAAGCTTTCTTT
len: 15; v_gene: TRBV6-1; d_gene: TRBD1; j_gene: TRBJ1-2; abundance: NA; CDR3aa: CASSVRTGGDYGYTF; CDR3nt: TGTGCCAGCAGTGTCAGGACAGGGGGCGACTATGGCTACACCTTC
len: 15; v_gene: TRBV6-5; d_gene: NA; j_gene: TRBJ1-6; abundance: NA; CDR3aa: CASSYRRDLDSPLHF; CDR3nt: TGTGCCAGCAGTTACCGCCGGGACCTAGATTCACCCCTCCACTTT
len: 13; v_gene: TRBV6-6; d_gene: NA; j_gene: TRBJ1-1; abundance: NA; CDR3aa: CASSSQVNTEAFF; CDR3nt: TGTGCCAGCAGTAGCCAGGTGAACACTGAAGCTTTCTTT
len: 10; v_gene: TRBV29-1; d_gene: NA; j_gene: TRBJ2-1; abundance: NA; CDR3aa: CSGGLNEQFF; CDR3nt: TGCAGCGGGGGACTCAATGAGCAGTTCTTC